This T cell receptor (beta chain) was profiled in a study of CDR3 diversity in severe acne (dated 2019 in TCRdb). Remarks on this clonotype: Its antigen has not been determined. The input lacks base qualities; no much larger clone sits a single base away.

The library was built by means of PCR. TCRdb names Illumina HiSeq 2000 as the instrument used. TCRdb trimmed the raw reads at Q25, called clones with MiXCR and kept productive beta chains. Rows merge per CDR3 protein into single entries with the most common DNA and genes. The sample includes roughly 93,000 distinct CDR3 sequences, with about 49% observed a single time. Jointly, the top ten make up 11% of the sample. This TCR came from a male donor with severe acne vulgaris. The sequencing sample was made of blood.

The base sequence is TGCAGTGCTAAATTCGGGATAGCCGGCTACGAGCAGTACTTC. Its translation is CSAKFGIAGYEQYF. The chain is encoded by TRBV20-1 joined to TRBJ2-7, with TRBD2 tentatively as D gene (5 bases match). The CDR3, from cysteine to phenylalanine, totals 14 residues. Just CDR3 DNA is preserved here, 42 bases in frame from base 1. The germline V gene (reference sequence) specifies DFQATT as CDR1 and SNEGSKA as CDR2. V and J are truncated by 4 bases and 3 bases respectively, leaving an intervening sequence of 16 bases.